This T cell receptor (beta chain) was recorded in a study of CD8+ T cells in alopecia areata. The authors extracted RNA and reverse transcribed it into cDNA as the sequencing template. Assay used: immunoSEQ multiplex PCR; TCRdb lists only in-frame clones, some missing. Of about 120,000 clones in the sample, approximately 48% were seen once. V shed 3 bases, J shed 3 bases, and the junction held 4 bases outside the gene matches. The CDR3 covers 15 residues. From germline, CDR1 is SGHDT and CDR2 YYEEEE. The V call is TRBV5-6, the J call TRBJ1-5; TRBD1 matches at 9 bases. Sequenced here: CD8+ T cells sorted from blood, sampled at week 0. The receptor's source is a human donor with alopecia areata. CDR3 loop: CASSSGTGNNQPQHF. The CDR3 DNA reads TGTGCCAGCAGCTCCGGGACAGGGAACAATCAGCCCCAGCATTTT.